This TCR beta chain appears in the sequencing data of a study of response to subunit inactivated influenza vaccine. Whole-study results and caveats: With each seasonal influenza vaccination, the authors suggested, few new T cells are recruited.

The CDR3 consists of 17 residues. Trimming cost V 0 bases and J 2 bases; bases outside gene matches: 2. CDR1 is MNHEY and CDR2 is SVGEGT in the germline V gene. This clonotype was seen at least ten times. Its target is not known. TCRdb ran MiXCR on the RT-PCR reads and lists one entry per CDR3 protein. The data show about 580,000 distinct CDR3 sequences, around 13% seen once. The chain joins TRBV6-2 or TRBV6-3 to TRBJ2-1; 12 bases are a match to TRBD2. Sample: PBMCs from blood, taken 12 days after vaccination. The TCR was taken from a man between 50 and 59 years old who received an inactivated influenza vaccine. The CDR3 sequence is CASSYSTSGGTYNEQFF. The CDR3, as DNA: TGTGCCAGCAGTTACTCGACTAGCGGGGGCACCTACAATGAGCAGTTCTTC.